Below are 10 T cell receptor beta chains sequenced from a single sample in a study of PD-1 blockade in classical Hodgkin lymphoma. Time point here: cycle 4 day 1 (C4D1), after around six weeks of nivolumab. Every single patient, without exception, relapsed after autologous stem cell transplantation, and brentuximab vedotin exposure varied. Clones were sequenced by immunoSEQ multiplex PCR, and TCRdb holds only the in-frame ones, with some missing. Among about 47,000 clones listed, approximately 80% were seen once. The sample consisted of peripheral blood mononuclear cells (PBMCs), taken before the fourth cycle of nivolumab. These TCRs come from a human donor with classical Hodgkin lymphoma.

This chain joins TRBV6-1 and TRBJ2-7; TRBD2 might be the D (6 bases). The V end was cut by 6 bases, the J end by 2 bases, with 14 bases between. Germline V gene lookup returns CDR1 MNHNS and CDR2 SASEGT. There are 14 residues in the CDR3. The CDR3 region has the DNA TGTGCCAGCAGCCAGACTAGATCAACCTACGAGCAGTACTTC. As protein: CASSQTRSTYEQYF.

The chain combines TRBV30 with TRBJ2-5; a possible D gene is TRBD1 (6 bases). V was cut by 2 bases and J by 3 bases, with 10 bases left in between. Germline CDR1 reads GTSNPN; CDR2 reads SVGIG (reference sequence). The CDR3 runs 13 residues. CDR3: CAWSRGFEETQYF. Written as DNA, the CDR3 is TGTGCCTGGAGTAGGGGGTTTGAAGAGACCCAGTACTTC.

This chain uses TRBV27 with TRBJ2-2, with 8 bases fitting TRBD1. Germline loops: CDR1 MNHEY, CDR2 SMNVEV (reference sequence). The J segment lost 9 bases and the V segment lost 2 bases, leaving 2 bases of the junction unmatched. The CDR3 length is 13 residues. The CDR3 region has the DNA TGTGCCAGCAGTTTACAGGGGGCCAGGGAGCTGTTTTTT. Translating gives CASSLQGARELFF.

This clone appeared a few times. The V gene is TRBV11-3, the J gene TRBJ2-5, with 8 nucleotides matching TRBD2. The CDR3 extends over 14 amino acids. In germline, CDR1 is SGHNT, CDR2 YENEEA. Trimming took 6 bases from V and 4 from J; bases not matched to a gene: 7. The CDR3 spells CASSERETSETQYF. In DNA, the CDR3 is TGTGCCAGCAGTGAGCGGGAGACATCAGAGACCCAGTACTTC.

This chain uses TRBV9 with TRBJ2-2, with D perhaps matching TRBD1 (6 bases). The germline V gene has CDR1 SGDLS and CDR2 YYNGEE. Trimming took 3 bases from V and 7 from J, leaving 25 bases between them. This CDR3 contains 18 residues. The CDR3 nucleotides are TGTGCCAGCAGCGCCCATCAACTAGTGGCAGGGGAAGGCGGGGAGCTGTTTTTT. Translating gives CASSAHQLVAGEGGELFF.

The rearrangement uses TRBV27 and TRBJ2-5; 8 bases are shared with TRBD1. Gene TRBJ2-7 matches the end of the DNA better, so the J call may be wrong. The CDR3 extends over 14 amino acids. Germline lookup yields CDR1 MNHEY and CDR2 SMNVEV (reference sequence). CDR3: CASSFIQGAREQYF. The CDR3 DNA reads TGTGCCAGCAGTTTTATCCAGGGGGCACGCGAGCAGTACTTC.

The chain joins TRBV13 to TRBJ2-3; TRBD2 matches 11 bases. J was trimmed by 2 bases and V by 3 bases; bases with no gene match: 4. CDR3 length equals 16 residues. Per germline, CDR1 PRHDT and CDR2 FYEKMQ (reference sequence). The CDR3 DNA is TGTGCCAGCAGCTTTAGCGGGAGGGCCGCCACAGATACGCAGTATTTT. This encodes CASSFSGRAATDTQYF.

The V call is TRBV10-3, the J call TRBJ1-6, with 10 bases lining up with TRBD1. This CDR3 has 14 residues. Losses at the gene ends were 5 bases for V and 9 bases for J; bases not matched to a gene: 4. Germline V lookup: CDR1 ENHRY, CDR2 SYGVKD. CDR3 DNA sequence: TGTGCCATCAGTAAGGGACAGGGGATTTCACCCCTCCACTTT. It translates to CAISKGQGISPLHF.

The V gene is TRBV7-2, the J gene TRBJ2-3; maybe TRBD2 (7 bases). Trimming took off 3 bases at V and 5 bases at J, with 15 bases between the two ends. The CDR3 extends over 15 amino acids. Germline-derived CDR1 and CDR2 are SGHTA and FQGNSA. DNA of the CDR3: TGTGCCAGCAGCTTGCGATCGGGGGGCCAAGATACGCAGTATTTT. Translating it yields CASSLRSGGQDTQYF.

This chain uses TRBV15 with TRBJ2-2; no firm D call. The V gene lost 0 bases and the J gene lost 4 bases, with 6 bases spanning the gap. CDR3 length equals 14 residues. CDR1 and CDR2 (germline): LNHNV, YYDKDF (reference sequence). CDR3 bases: TGTGCCACCAGCAGAGAACACAGCACCGGGGAGCTGTTTTTT. Translated: CATSREHSTGELFF.